This T cell receptor beta chain came from a study of cytomegalovirus exposure and HLA in healthy donors. The germline V gene encodes CDR1 MNHEY and CDR2 SVGAGI. Trimming took 6 bases from V and 3 from J; bases not matched to a gene: 3. The CDR3 runs 14 residues. Study-wide results and limits: A later analysis revealed that TCR association rates differed between HLA loci, peaking at DRB1 and bottoming out at HLA-C. As a later analysis revealed, most CMV-associated TCR beta chains appeared HLA-restricted. Sequencing likely caused a cluster of highly shared sequence variants.

About this clone: Its antigen is currently unknown.

The PCR made use of 60 Vbeta and 13 Jbeta primers. Clones were read by immunoSEQ multiplex PCR, and TCRdb kept only the in-frame ones, dropping some. This sample contains around 130,000 clones. The clonotype was recovered from a woman in her fifties or sixties in good health and CMV-seronegative. The rearrangement uses TRBV6-5 and TRBJ2-7, with 12 bases lining up with TRBD2. The sample was PBMCs. The CDR3 region is CASRGLAGVYEQYF. The CDR3 DNA is TGTGCCAGCAGGGGACTAGCGGGTGTCTACGAGCAGTACTTC.